This passage covers 5 T cell receptor beta chains from one sample sequenced in a study of T cells after yellow fever vaccination. TCRdb recomputed calls from the 5' RACE reads with MiXCR, one row per CDR3 protein. Of around 590,000 distinct CDR3 sequences listed, roughly an eighth are singletons. This specimen was PBMCs, taken on the day of the yellow fever booster vaccination. Source of these receptors: a man aged 30 to 39 who received the YFV17D yellow fever vaccine.

The J gene is TRBJ2-7, the V gene TRBV5-8; weak D call: TRBD1 (6 bases). This CDR3 comprises 17 residues. Germline V gene data show CDR1 as SGHTS and CDR2 as YDEGEE. Trimming took off 4 bases at V and 9 bases at J, with 29 bases between the two ends. The CDR3 protein is CASSTTGTTTILRGQYF. CDR3 DNA sequence: TGTGCCAGCAGCACTACCGGGACAACCACCATCCTACGAGGGCAGTACTTC.

The gene calls are TRBV7-3 and TRBJ2-5; 7 bases align to TRBD2. Trimming at V came to 4 bases and at J to 2 bases, leaving 13 bases not matched to a gene. The CDR3 spans 17 residues. CDR1 and CDR2 (germline): SGHTA, FQGTGA. Here the CDR3 DNA reads TGTGCCAGCAGCTCGCCCCGCTTGCTAGCGGAACAAGAGACCCAGTACTTC. Translation: CASSSPRLLAEQETQYF.

On this clonotype: Being one base from a much bigger clone, this may be a read error. The chain employs TRBV7-2 and TRBJ1-3; 7 nucleotides align to TRBD1. Looked up from germline, CDR1 is SGHTA and CDR2 is FQGNSA. V lost 5 bases to trimming and J lost 0 bases; unmatched junction nucleotides: 7. The CDR3 loop spans 16 amino acids. CDR3: CASSPGQPSSGNTIYF. The CDR3 DNA follows: TGTGCCAGCAGCCCGGGACAGCCGAGCTCTGGAAACACCATATATTTT.

This rearrangement joins TRBV11-1 to TRBJ2-2; the match to TRBD2 covers 7 bases. Looked up from germline, CDR1 is SGHAT and CDR2 is FQDESV (reference sequence). The CDR3 sequence is 19 residues long. J gave up 4 bases and V 1 base, and 15 bases lay outside the gene matches. The CDR3 sequence is CASSLETWREFVGTGELFF. The DNA of the CDR3 is TGTGCCAGCAGCTTAGAAACCTGGCGGGAGTTTGTAGGCACCGGGGAGCTGTTTTTT.

The gene calls are TRBV4-1 and TRBJ2-4; 9 bases line up with TRBD1. V was pared by 1 base and J by 3 bases, with 7 bases of the junction left unmatched. Looked up from germline, CDR1 is MGHRA and CDR2 is YSYEKL. CDR3 length: 17 amino acids. As DNA, the CDR3 is TGCGCCAGCAGCCAAGCGGGACAGGGTAATAGCAAAAACATTCAGTACTTC. Translating it yields CASSQAGQGNSKNIQYF.